This T cell receptor (beta chain) was identified in a study of OX40 agonist ivuxolimab in advanced cancers. On the study more broadly: Dose-escalation subjects each had hepatocellular carcinoma, melanoma, renal cell or head and neck cancer.

Enrollment shut out patients with autoimmune disease history or systemic immunosuppression. Generated by immunoSEQ multiplex PCR, the TCRdb table keeps only in-frame clones and is missing some. This table holds 55,000 to 75,000 clones, around 90% found once. Trimming left V 8 bases short and J 7 bases short, with 11 bases between. This CDR3 has 11 amino acids. Germline V gene data show CDR1 as SNHLY and CDR2 as FYNNEI. The sequence was obtained from an adult with an advanced solid tumor such as melanoma, head and neck, liver or kidney cancer. Here the sequenced sample was CD4+ or CD8+ T cells sorted from blood, taken in a trial of the OX40 agonist ivuxolimab. The chain uses TRBV2 and TRBJ1-1, with no clear D. The CDR3 reads CASVIEGEAFF. In DNA form, the CDR3 reads TGTGCCAGCGTTATAGAAGGTGAAGCTTTCTTT.